The 25 T cell receptor beta chains reported below all come from one sample, sequenced in a study of vaccination effects on CD4 cells after COVID-19. Sequenced by immunoSEQ multiplex PCR; TCRdb stores in-frame clones only, minus some. The table has fewer than 35,000 clones, roughly four fifths seen once. Antigen-specific CD4+ T cell clonotypes were called by their expansion after viral peptide-pool culture in ViraFEST. Culture lasted over 9 days before CD4+ T cell isolation. BNT162b2 vaccine or mRNA-1273 vaccine was given to participants in two doses. Their antigens remain unidentified. Here the sequenced sample was CD4+ T cells from PBMCs cultured with HCoV-229E spike peptides, taken after COVID-19 vaccination. These receptors all stem from a human donor who received a COVID-19 vaccine.

The chain recombines TRBV7-7 with TRBJ2-2; no clear D. CDR3 length: 14 residues. V lost 5 bases to trimming and J lost 5 bases, with 12 bases between them. Germline values: CDR1 SSHAT, CDR2 FNYEAQ (reference sequence). This CDR3 is CASSALAETGELFF. The CDR3 coding sequence is TGTGCCAGCAGCGCCCTTGCGGAAACCGGGGAGCTGTTTTTT. Full variable domain (rest looked up from reference TRBV7-7 and TRBJ2-2): GAGVSQSPRYKVTKRGQDVTLRCDPISSHATLYWYQQALGQGPEFLTYFNYEAQPDKSGLPSDRFSAERPEGSISTLTIQRTEQRDSAMYRCASSALAETGELFFGEGSRLTVL.

The CDR3 sequence: CASSLGQGSTEAFF. DNA for the CDR3: TGTGCCAGCAGTCTAGGACAGGGCAGCACTGAAGCTTTCTTT. The rearrangement uses TRBV6-5 and TRBJ1-1, with 8 bases aligning to TRBD1. The CDR3 covers 14 residues. The germline CDR1 and CDR2 sequences are MNHEY and SVGAGI. J gave up 4 bases and V 5 bases, and 6 bases lay outside the gene matches.

In this sample, this clone turned up once. V and J are TRBV18 and TRBJ1-2; D gene uncertain. Trimming shortened V by 5 bases and J by 4 bases, and 8 bases separated the two germline ends. The CDR3 is 12 amino acids. Germline loops: CDR1 KGHSH, CDR2 LQKENI. In DNA, the CDR3 is TGTGCCAGCTCAGAGGGCCCCTATGGCTACACCTTC. Translating gives CASSEGPYGYTF.

The chain joins TRBV10-3 to TRBJ2-2, with TRBD1 matching 9 bases. CDR1 and CDR2 (germline): ENHRY, SYGVKD. With V trimmed by 9 bases and J by 3 bases, 14 bases remained unmatched. The CDR3 has 17 residues. The CDR3 protein is CAIPAKPGQGYTGELFF. CDR3 in DNA: TGTGCCATACCGGCAAAGCCGGGACAGGGATACACCGGGGAGCTGTTTTTT.

This clone was counted once. The chain links TRBV5-1 to TRBJ1-1; D may be TRBD1 (5 bases). Trimming shortened V by 0 bases and J by 3 bases, and 12 bases separated the two germline ends. The CDR3 runs to 15 residues. Germline V gene data show CDR1 as SGHRS and CDR2 as YFSETQ. The CDR3 reads CASSLAGGSHTEAFF. Here the CDR3 DNA reads TGCGCCAGCAGCTTGGCGGGGGGTTCGCACACTGAAGCTTTCTTT. The complete variable domain, with remaining parts taken from reference TRBV5-1 and TRBJ1-1, reads KAGVTQTPRYLIKTRGQQVTLSCSPISGHRSVSWYQQTPGQGLQFLFEYFSETQRNKGNFPGRFSGRQFSNSRSEMNVSTLELGDSALYLCASSLAGGSHTEAFFGQGTRLTVV.

This clone was recorded once. This chain uses TRBV7-2 with TRBJ2-2; D might be TRBD2 (5 bases). The CDR3 extends over 13 amino acids. Trimming removed 0 bases from V and 8 bases from J, with 7 bases in between. The germline gives CDR1 SGHTA, CDR2 FQGNSA. The CDR3 is CASSLASAGELFF. DNA for the CDR3: TGTGCCAGCAGCTTAGCTAGCGCTGGGGAGCTGTTTTTT.

This chain links TRBV6-4 with TRBJ1-4, with D unclear. V lost 6 bases, J lost 7 bases, and 12 bases lay in between. Germline loops: CDR1 MRHNA, CDR2 SNTAGT. This CDR3 contains 13 residues. The chain's CDR3 is CASRGADCEKLFF. The CDR3 DNA reads TGTGCCAGCAGGGGCGCTGATTGTGAAAAACTGTTTTTT.

This clone was seen just once. J is TRBJ1-5 and V is TRBV12-5; TRBD1 matches at 7 bases. Trimming removed 6 bases from V and 11 bases from J; junction bases left unmatched: 22. The length of the CDR3 is 17 residues. CDR1 and CDR2 (germline): LGHNT, FRNRAP. The CDR3 DNA reads as TGTGCTAGTGGCTCCACCCGAGCAGGGGGGAAACTATCAACCCAGCATTTT. The encoded protein is CASGSTRAGGKLSTQHF.

The V gene is TRBV11-2, the J gene TRBJ2-1; D might be TRBD2 (5 bases). Trimming took off 5 bases at V and 5 bases at J, with 13 bases between the two ends. Per germline, CDR1 SGHAT and CDR2 FQNNGV. This CDR3 spans 14 amino acids. CDR3 region: CASSTGNLNNEQFF. CDR3 in DNA: TGTGCCAGCAGCACCGGGAACCTAAACAATGAGCAGTTCTTC.

The rearrangement uses TRBV24-1 and TRBJ2-7; 8 bases agree with TRBD1. Germline assignment: CDR1 KGHDR and CDR2 SFDVKD. This CDR3 is built from 13 residues. The ends lost 8 bases at V and 3 bases at J; junction bases unmatched: 5. The CDR3 is CATNAGTGYEQYF. The CDR3 nucleotides are TGTGCCACCAACGCCGGGACAGGCTACGAGCAGTACTTC.

This sequence joins TRBV10-3 and TRBJ1-1, with no clear D. The CDR3 totals 12 residues. V lost 0 bases, J lost 8 bases, and 7 bases lay in between. CDR1 and CDR2 from the germline V gene are ENHRY and SYGVKD. In DNA form, the CDR3 reads TGTGCCATCAGTGAGTCAGGCTTCGAAGCTTTCTTT. Residues: CAISESGFEAFF.

Here the CDR3 reads CASSIGVGRGTYNEQFF. The CDR3 DNA reads as TGTGCCAGTAGTATTGGGGTTGGGAGGGGGACCTACAATGAGCAGTTCTTC. The genes are TRBV19 and TRBJ2-1; D might be TRBD2 (7 bases). There are 17 residues in the CDR3. V gave up 3 bases and J gave up 2 bases, with 17 bases separating them. CDR1 and CDR2 from the germline V gene are LNHDA and SQIVND (reference sequence). The whole variable domain, filled in from reference TRBV19 and TRBJ2-1, reads DGGITQSPKYLFRKEGQNVTLSCEQNLNHDAMYWYRQDPGQGLRLIYYSQIVNDFQKGDIAEGYSVSREKKESFPLTVTSAQKNPTAFYLCASSIGVGRGTYNEQFFGPGTRLTVL.

This clone occurred a few times. The chain has TRBV5-1 and TRBJ2-1, with 9 bases that match TRBD1. The J segment lost 10 bases and the V segment lost 3 bases, leaving 2 bases of the junction unmatched. Germline values: CDR1 SGHRS, CDR2 YFSETQ. The CDR3 runs to 12 residues. The CDR3 loop reads CASSWGTGEQFF. The CDR3 DNA follows: TGCGCCAGCAGCTGGGGGACAGGGGAGCAGTTCTTC.

The V call is TRBV18, the J call TRBJ2-1; no clear D. This CDR3 contains 15 residues. Germline V lookup: CDR1 KGHSH, CDR2 LQKENI. Trimming stripped 2 bases from V and 0 bases from J, with 8 bases between. CDR3 amino acids: CASSPSWSSYNEQFF. Written as DNA, the CDR3 is TGTGCCAGCTCACCATCCTGGAGCTCCTACAATGAGCAGTTCTTC. Combining the CDR3 with reference TRBV18 and TRBJ2-1 gives the whole variable domain NAGVMQNPRHLVRRRGQEARLRCSPMKGHSHVYWYRQLPEEGLKFMVYLQKENIIDESGMPKERFSAEFPKEGPSILRIQQVVRGDSAAYFCASSPSWSSYNEQFFGPGTRLTVL.

The sample holds one count of this clone. The chain carries TRBV7-8 and TRBJ1-2, with D possibly being TRBD1 (5 bases). V was pared by 4 bases and J by 4 bases, with 13 bases between. This CDR3 region has 14 residues. Germline V lookup: CDR1 SGHVS, CDR2 FQNEAQ. The CDR3 DNA reads TGTGCCAGCAGCTATGACAGAAACTCCTATGGCTACACCTTC. Residues: CASSYDRNSYGYTF.

A few counts support this clone. The gene calls are TRBV5-1 and TRBJ1-1, with 7 bases aligning to TRBD1. The V gene's germline CDR1 is SGHRS and CDR2 YFSETQ. This CDR3 is 15 amino acids long. Trimming cost V 3 bases and J 0 bases; bases outside gene matches: 5. The DNA for the CDR3 is TGCGCCAGCAGCTGGGGGACAGTTGTGAACACTGAAGCTTTCTTT. This sequence encodes CASSWGTVVNTEAFF.

This clone is classed as medium-sized. The chain links TRBV30 to TRBJ2-3; D might be TRBD2 (6 bases). The CDR3 consists of 15 residues. Germline assignment: CDR1 GTSNPN and CDR2 SVGIG (reference sequence). V was cut by 4 bases and J by 4 bases, with 18 bases left in between. The CDR3 here is CAWNSAGWGADTQYF. The CDR3 nucleotides read TGTGCCTGGAATTCGGCAGGGTGGGGGGCAGATACGCAGTATTTT.

This clone turned up a few times. The rearrangement uses TRBV4-1 and TRBJ2-7; 16 bases map to TRBD2. V shed 3 bases, J shed 0 bases, and the junction held 5 bases outside the gene matches. Germline V CDR1 and CDR2: MGHRA, YSYEKL. This CDR3 is 18 amino acids long. CDR3 protein: CASSQGLAGGLSSYEQYF. The CDR3 DNA reads as TGCGCCAGCAGCCAGGGACTAGCGGGAGGGCTTAGCTCCTACGAGCAGTACTTC.

This clone was counted a few times. The chain couples TRBV5-1 to TRBJ2-7; 7 bases agree with TRBD2. CDR1 is SGHRS and CDR2 is YFSETQ in the germline V gene. V lost 4 bases and J lost 0; bases outside the gene matches: 7. The CDR3 totals 15 residues. The CDR3 DNA sequence: TGCGCCAGCAGCCCGGGCGGGGGTGACTCCTACGAGCAGTACTTC. This gives the protein CASSPGGGDSYEQYF.

The chain links TRBV19 to TRBJ1-5; 7 nucleotides align to TRBD1. V trimming: 9 bases; J trimming: 7 bases; junction bases outside the gene matches: 12. Germline CDR1 and CDR2: LNHDA and SQIVND (reference sequence). This CDR3 spans 14 amino acids. CDR3 nucleotide sequence: TGTGCCAGCACCGACAGGGTATATGGGCAGCCCCAGCATTTT. Encoded protein: CASTDRVYGQPQHF.

The J gene is TRBJ1-6, the V gene TRBV11-2, with D perhaps matching TRBD1 (5 bases). Trimming shortened V by 1 base and J by 9 bases, and 13 bases separated the two germline ends. This CDR3 comprises 15 residues. Germline V gene data show CDR1 as SGHAT and CDR2 as FQNNGV. CDR3 amino acids: CASSLGPQGSSPLHF. In DNA form, the CDR3 reads TGTGCCAGCAGCTTAGGCCCCCAGGGTAGTTCACCCCTCCACTTT.

The chain has TRBV3-1 (or the pseudogene TRBV3-2) and TRBJ1-2; possibly TRBD1 for D (6 bases). The germline CDR1 and CDR2 sequences are LGHDT and YNNKEL (reference sequence). This CDR3 has 15 amino acids. Trimming took 3 bases from V and 6 from J, leaving 17 bases between them. The CDR3 protein is CASSQGLQGLNGYTF. The DNA of the CDR3 is TGTGCCAGCAGCCAGGGTCTCCAGGGGTTGAATGGCTACACCTTC.

The V and J genes are TRBV5-6 and TRBJ2-5; D remains unclear. The germline CDR1 and CDR2 sequences are SGHDT and YYEEEE. V shed 1 base and J shed 3 bases, with 10 bases lying between them. The CDR3 runs 14 residues. The CDR3 spells CASSLKGIEETQYF. The CDR3 nucleotides read TGTGCCAGCAGCTTGAAAGGGATTGAAGAGACCCAGTACTTC.

The CDR3 DNA sequence: TGTGCCAGCAGCTTAAGGCCCTCTGGGATTAATGAGCAGTTCTTC. Protein product: CASSLRPSGINEQFF. This sequence joins TRBV11-2 and TRBJ2-1; D unresolved. With 2 bases removed from V and 7 bases from J, the gap between germline ends came to 15 bases. The CDR3 runs 15 residues. Germline V lookup: CDR1 SGHAT, CDR2 FQNNGV.

The chain recombines TRBV2 with TRBJ2-3; 8 bases are shared with TRBD2. This CDR3 is 16 amino acids long. Trimming took 2 bases from V and 6 from J; bases not matched to a gene: 10. CDR1 is SNHLY and CDR2 is FYNNEI in the germline V gene. The CDR3 protein is CASSERAGGLADTQYF. The CDR3 bases are TGTGCCAGCAGTGAAAGGGCGGGAGGATTGGCGGATACGCAGTATTTT.